This note documents a single TCR beta chain sequence. Antigen: not known. The data derive from a study of shared clonotypes between healthy human individuals. In the study overall: A couple of women and a few men aged 18 to 49 made up the donors.

Trimming removed 9 bases from V and 5 bases from J, with 17 bases in between. The germline gives CDR1 LNHDA, CDR2 SQIVND (reference sequence). CDR3 length: 14 residues. Genomic DNA from each subset was divided evenly over several immunoSEQ plates. Using immunoSEQ multiplex PCR, the repertoire was profiled, and TCRdb retains in-frame clones only, with some absent. The repertoire holds around 2,100,000 clones, with 85% to 95% as singletons. General study findings and limits: When compared with the clonotypes that were shared by all four sorted-subset donors, the non-shared clonotypes turned out to have lower generation probabilities.

CD8 cells regarded as naive lacked CD45RO, were positively chosen for CCR7, and omitted terminally differentiated effector memory CD45RA+ cells. The chain joins TRBV19 to TRBJ1-5; D perhaps matches TRBD1 (5 bases). The TCR comes from a man younger than 35 in good health. Material: naive CD8+ T cells sorted from blood. This chain's CDR3 is CASQGPWGDQPQHF. CDR3 nucleotides: TGTGCCAGCCAGGGACCTTGGGGGGATCAGCCCCAGCATTTT.